A selection of T cell receptor beta chains follows, all from one sample in a study of vaccination and CD4 T cells after COVID-19. For these TCRs, the target antigens are not known. TCRdb ran MiXCR on the PCR reads and lists one entry per CDR3 protein. Counted here are more than 12,000 distinct CDR3 sequences, about 50% occurring once; the ten biggest clones make up around 12%. The source material was CD4+ T cells from blood, cultured in vitro. The origin of the receptors is a human donor who had recovered from COVID-19. The CDR3 runs from the conserved cysteine through the conserved F or W. The order of the fields is D gene, V gene, J gene, clone size, CDR3 DNA, CDR3 protein. A D gene is named only where the DNA matches it firmly. Size values are once, few and many counts, or a class for expanded clones, and some rows have none.

.	TRBV20-1	TRBJ2-2	few	TGCAGTGCTAGAGATACCGGGGAGCTGTTTTTT	CSARDTGELFF
TRBD2	TRBV7-3	TRBJ2-1	.	TGTGCCAGCAGCCCCAAACGTAGCGGGATGGGCTCCTCCTACAATGAGCAGTTCTTC	CASSPKRSGMGSSYNEQFF
.	TRBV20-1	TRBJ2-1	.	TGCAGTGCTAGAGTTGATGAACACCGCTCCTACAATGAGCAGTTCTTC	CSARVDEHRSYNEQFF
.	TRBV19	TRBJ2-3	.	TGTGCCAGTCAAAGCAACGGGCTGGGAAATTCCCTTCAGTATTTT	CASQSNGLGNSLQYF
.	TRBV7-9	TRBJ2-7	.	TGTGCCAGCAGCTCTCCCTCCTACGAGCAGTACTTC	CASSSPSYEQYF
.	TRBV19	TRBJ1-1	.	TGTGCCAGTAGAGGCCGGAACACTGAAGCTTTCTTT	CASRGRNTEAFF
TRBD2	TRBV27	TRBJ2-5	.	TGTGCCAGCAGTCGATCGGTGGCGGGAGAGGAGACCCAGTACTTC	CASSRSVAGEETQYF
.	TRBV12-3/TRBV12-4	TRBJ1-1	.	TGTGCCAGCAGTTTTGCGTGGAACACTGAAGCTTTCTTT	CASSFAWNTEAFF
TRBD1	TRBV20-1	TRBJ2-2	few	TGCAGTGCCGTGGGACAGGAGAACACCGGGGAGCTGTTTTTT	CSAVGQENTGELFF
.	TRBV4-1	TRBJ2-5	.	TGCGCCAGCAGCCAAGCTGGACTCATAGGGGGAGAGACCCAGTACTTC	CASSQAGLIGGETQYF
.	TRBV7-3	TRBJ2-1	few	TGTGCCAGCAGTTCTGGACGGTACAATGAGCAGTTCTTC	CASSSGRYNEQFF
TRBD1	TRBV6-1	TRBJ2-2	.	TGTGCCAGCAGTGAAGCGCTTATAGGGGGCGCGAACACCGGGGAGCTGTTTTTT	CASSEALIGGANTGELFF
TRBD2	TRBV15	TRBJ2-3	.	TGTGCCACCAGCAGGAGACTAGCGGGAACCACAGATACGCAGTATTTT	CATSRRLAGTTDTQYF
.	TRBV20-1	TRBJ2-7	few	TGCAGTGCTGGGGTCCTCCAGGGGGGATTCTACGAGCAGTACTTC	CSAGVLQGGFYEQYF
TRBD1	TRBV20-1	TRBJ1-1	few	TGCAGTGCCACCACAGGGGCGACTGAAGCTTTCTTT	CSATTGATEAFF
.	TRBV24-1	TRBJ2-3	few	TGTGCCACCAGTGATGTTAGCACAGATACGCAGTATTTT	CATSDVSTDTQYF
TRBD2	TRBV7-2	TRBJ2-5	.	TGTGCCAGCAGCCGCGGACTAGCGGGACGCCTCGGCGAGACCCAGTACTTC	CASSRGLAGRLGETQYF
TRBD2	TRBV27	TRBJ2-7	.	TGTGCCAGCAGTACACAGGGGCGGGAGGGGGAGCAGTACTTC	CASSTQGREGEQYF
.	TRBV6-1	TRBJ2-7	.	TGTGCCAGCAGCGGGAACCTCTACGAGCAGTACTTC	CASSGNLYEQYF
.	TRBV28	TRBJ2-5	.	TGTGCCAGCAGAGGCCATTCAGGGCTCGGGCAAGAGACCCAGTACTTC	CASRGHSGLGQETQYF
.	TRBV14	TRBJ2-5	once	TGTGCCAGCAGCACATATACGGGATATTTAGAAGAGACCCAGTACTTC	CASSTYTGYLEETQYF
.	TRBV12-2	TRBJ2-3	.	TGTGCAAGTCGCTTCGGGCTAGCGGGAGTTCGGGATACGCAGTATTTT	CASRFGLAGVRDTQYF
.	TRBV19	TRBJ1-1	.	TGTGCCAGTCTAAGCGGGGCGCGAAGGACTGAAGCTTTCTTT	CASLSGARRTEAFF